This entry features one T cell receptor (beta chain) sequence. The source of the sample is a study of T-cell reconstitution after alpha-beta-depleted transplantation in children. For TCRbeta, the library was prepared with unique molecular identifiers. Each CDR3 protein is one row after TCRdb ran MiXCR on the PCR reads. This sample yields 190,000 or so distinct CDR3 sequences, of which less than 8% are seen a single time; more than 2.5% belongs to the top ten. Trimming removed 4 bases from V and 6 bases from J; junction bases left unmatched: 3. CDR1 and CDR2 from the germline V gene are DFQATT and SNEGSKA (reference sequence). CDR3 length: 12 amino acids.

The chain links TRBV20-1 to TRBJ2-1; 7 bases agree with TRBD1. The sample here was PBMCs from the stem cell graft donor, taken from the stem cell graft. This TCR was sampled from a human donor who donated a stem cell graft to a child with Wiskott-Aldrich syndrome. CDR3 loop: CSATTGSNEQFF. In DNA form, the CDR3 reads TGCAGTGCTACGACAGGGAGCAATGAGCAGTTCTTC.